The 26 T cell receptor beta chains given below trace back to one sample, sequenced in a study of beta chain features in type 1 diabetes (dated 2018 in TCRdb). Their antigens remain unidentified. The library relied on the immunoSEQ multiplex PCR assay. The entire amount of isolated RNA was reverse transcribed using the High Capacity cDNA Reverse Transcription Kit, so the sequenced TCRB transcripts were expressed ones. Imported from immuneACCESS, the table was reduced by TCRdb to in-frame sequences with V and J called. These copies leave out some clones; in studies compared against another copy, an unresolved V gene accounts for under half, and the cause of the remainder is not known. The sample table lists some 360,000 clones, 9.6% of them with a count of one. Roughly 0.54% of the sample comes from the top ten. Broad study findings and their caveats: Type 1 diabetes patients showed a moderate but significant shortening of TCRB CDR3 length in all four CD4+ subsets.

The sample consisted of central memory CD4+ T cells from blood. These TCRs come from a man aged 30 to 45 with type 1 diabetes.

The chain uses TRBV30 and TRBJ1-5; TRBD1 might be the D (5 bases). Germline V lookup: CDR1 GTSNPN, CDR2 SVGIG (reference sequence). CDR3 length: 14 amino acids. Trimming shortened V by 8 bases and J by 0 bases, and 14 bases separated the two germline ends. The CDR3 nucleotides read TGTGCCAGCAGCCCCCAGGGTAGCAATCAGCCCCAGCATTTT. This codes for CASSPQGSNQPQHF.

V usage is TRBV9 and J usage is TRBJ2-1; D tentatively reads TRBD1 or TRBD2 (6 bases each). This CDR3 is 16 amino acids long. Between the trimmed V and J ends, which lost 0 bases and 8 bases, there was a span of 18 bases. The germline CDR1 and CDR2 sequences are SGDLS and YYNGEE. The CDR3 loop is CASSVGVGGGLYEQFF. The DNA of the CDR3 is TGTGCCAGCAGCGTAGGGGTAGGAGGGGGTCTCTATGAGCAGTTCTTC. Drawing the rest from reference TRBV9 and TRBJ2-1, the complete variable domain is DSGVTQTPKHLITATGQRVTLRCSPRSGDLSVYWYQQSLDQGLQFLIQYYNGEERAKGNILERFSAQQFPDLHSELNLSSLELGDSALYFCASSVGVGGGLYEQFFGPGTRLTVL.

A few counts support this clone. V usage is TRBV10-1 and J usage is TRBJ1-2; no clear D. The CDR3 spans 13 residues. Germline CDR1 is WNHNN and CDR2 is SYGVQD (reference sequence). V was trimmed by 5 bases and J by 0 bases, leaving 7 bases between them. The chain's CDR3 is CASSPDPNYGYTF. Written as DNA, the CDR3 is TGCGCCAGCAGTCCCGACCCTAACTATGGCTACACCTTC.

This clone was seen a few times. This sequence joins TRBV7-9 and TRBJ2-5, with TRBD2 identical over 10 bases. The V gene's germline CDR1 is SEHNR and CDR2 FQNEAQ (reference sequence). CDR3 length: 14 amino acids. J gave up 3 bases and V 6 bases, and 4 bases lay outside the gene matches. Here the CDR3 DNA reads TGTGCCAGCAGTGCCGGACTAGCGGAAGAGACCCAGTACTTC. It translates to CASSAGLAEETQYF.

This chain uses TRBV10-2 with TRBJ2-5, with no clear D. In germline, CDR1 is WSHSY, CDR2 SAAADI. Trimming removed 2 bases from V and 5 bases from J, with 9 bases in between. The CDR3 runs 13 residues. The CDR3 is CASSEASGETQYF. The CDR3 bases are TGCGCCAGCAGTGAGGCGTCTGGGGAGACCCAGTACTTC.

This clone was seen a few times. The chain couples TRBV28 to TRBJ1-5, with D unclear. Germline lookup yields CDR1 MDHEN and CDR2 SYDVKM. This CDR3 has 10 residues. This chain's CDR3 is CVSGNQPQHF. CDR3 in DNA: TGTGTTTCCGGGAATCAGCCCCAGCATTTT.

This clone came up a few times. Mismatch with germline at one junction end may stem from a read error. The identical CDR3 is also encoded by other nucleotide sequences in the sample. The chain joins TRBV7-2 to TRBJ2-7; 12 bases are a match to TRBD2. CDR1 is SGHTA and CDR2 is FQGNSA in the germline V gene. The CDR3 sequence is 14 residues long. CDR3: CASSLAGGPYEQYF. The CDR3 coding sequence is TGTGCCAGCAGCCTAGCGGGAGGGCCTTACGAGCAGTACTTC. Based on the CDR3 plus reference TRBV7-2 and TRBJ2-7, the full variable domain is GAGVSQSPSNKVTEKGKDVELRCDPISGHTALYWYRQSLGQGLEFLIYFQGNSAPDKSGLPSDRFSAERTGGSVSTLTIQRTQQEDSAVYLCASSLAGGPYEQYFGPGTRLTVT.

This rearrangement joins TRBV12-5 to TRBJ2-1; 15 bases map to TRBD2. The germline gives CDR1 LGHNT, CDR2 FRNRAP. The CDR3 loop spans 16 amino acids. V trimming: 6 bases; J trimming: 7 bases; junction bases outside the gene matches: 7. As DNA, the CDR3 is TGTGCTAGTGGGGGACTAGCGGGAGGCCTCGGAAATGAGCAGTTCTTC. The encoded protein is CASGGLAGGLGNEQFF.

This clone was counted only a few times. This chain joins TRBV27 and TRBJ1-3; D is ambiguous. The CDR3 is 14 amino acids. From germline, CDR1 is MNHEY and CDR2 SMNVEV (reference sequence). Trimming took off 6 bases at V and 2 bases at J, with 11 bases between the two ends. The chain's CDR3 is CASSRTGAGNTIYF. The CDR3 DNA is TGTGCCAGCAGCCGGACGGGAGCTGGAAACACCATATATTTT.

V is TRBV6-5 and J is TRBJ2-5; 7 positions match TRBD1. Germline V gives CDR1 MNHEY, CDR2 SVGAGI. The ends lost 6 bases at V and 3 bases at J; junction bases unmatched: 4. CDR3 length: 13 amino acids. CDR3 DNA sequence: TGTGCCAGCAGCTACAGGGGTGAAGAGACCCAGTACTTC. Translated, it gives CASSYRGEETQYF.

The rearrangement joins TRBV9 to TRBJ2-3, with TRBD1 identical over 10 bases. The CDR3 has 16 amino acids. V was pared by 0 bases and J by 4 bases, with 5 bases of the junction left unmatched. Germline V gene data show CDR1 as SGDLS and CDR2 as YYNGEE. This chain's CDR3 is CASSVDGTGVADTQYF. The CDR3 DNA is TGTGCCAGCAGCGTAGACGGGACAGGGGTCGCAGATACGCAGTATTTT.

This clone has more than one count but fewer than ten. The CDR3: CASSSHPLGAGGSPSSYNEQFF. CDR3 nucleotide sequence: TGCGCCAGCAGCTCTCATCCCTTGGGGGCGGGAGGTTCTCCCAGCTCCTACAATGAGCAGTTCTTC. V and J are TRBV5-1 and TRBJ2-1; TRBD2 aligns across 8 bases. With V trimmed by 3 bases and J by 0 bases, 23 bases remained unmatched. The CDR3 is made up of 22 amino acids. CDR1 and CDR2 (germline): SGHRS, YFSETQ.

The sample holds a few counts of this clone. The chain links TRBV5-4 to TRBJ2-5; perhaps TRBD1 as D (6 bases). This CDR3 is 15 amino acids long. The germline V gene encodes CDR1 SGHNT and CDR2 YYREEE (reference sequence). Trimming pared 3 bases from V and 4 bases from J, leaving 16 bases between. The CDR3, as DNA: TGTGCCAGCAGCTCGGTTAAACAGGGTGGAGAGACCCAGTACTTC. Its translation is CASSSVKQGGETQYF.

Concerning this clone: This sample also contains other DNA sequences that code for the same CDR3. This chain joins TRBV28 and TRBJ2-7, with D uncertain. V lost 7 bases and J lost 7, with 11 bases in between. Germline CDR1 MDHEN, CDR2 SYDVKM. CDR3 length: 11 residues. CDR3: CASTLGGEQYF. The CDR3 coding sequence is TGTGCCAGCACCTTGGGTGGGGAGCAGTACTTC.

This clone has only a few counts. The chain employs TRBV5-1 and TRBJ2-3, with 9 positions matching TRBD2. The germline V gene encodes CDR1 SGHRS and CDR2 YFSETQ. V lost 1 base to trimming and J lost 6 bases; unmatched junction nucleotides: 6. The CDR3 has 15 residues. The CDR3 region has the DNA TGCGCCAGCAGCTTGATTAGCGGGAGCCCCGATACGCAGTATTTT. It specifies CASSLISGSPDTQYF.

Only a few counts were recorded for this clone. The chain recombines TRBV5-1 with TRBJ2-3; D perhaps matches TRBD2 (6 bases). The CDR3 sequence is 14 residues long. The V gene lost 8 bases and the J gene lost 2 bases, with 15 bases spanning the gap. The germline V gene has CDR1 SGHRS and CDR2 YFSETQ. The CDR3 nucleotides are TGCGCCAGTAGGAGCGGGTCGAACACAGATACGCAGTATTTT. This encodes CASRSGSNTDTQYF.

This clone has more than one count but fewer than ten. The CDR3 region has the DNA TGTGCCAGCAGCGGACACGGCGCAGATACGCAGTATTTT. It translates to CASSGHGADTQYF. The chain is built from TRBV11-2 and TRBJ2-3, with a tentative D call TRBD1 (5 bases). V was cut by 5 bases and J by 4 bases, with 10 bases left in between. The CDR3 has 13 amino acids. CDR1 SGHAT and CDR2 FQNNGV come from the germline V gene. The complete variable domain, with remaining parts taken from reference TRBV11-2 and TRBJ2-3, reads EAGVAQSPRYKIIEKRQSVAFWCNPISGHATLYWYQQILGQGPKLLIQFQNNGVVDDSQLPKDRFSAERLKGVDSTLKIQPAKLEDSAVYLCASSGHGADTQYFGPGTRLTVL.

This clone has more than one count but fewer than ten. The V gene is TRBV6-6, the J gene TRBJ2-2, with 11 bases identical to TRBD1. Losses at the gene ends were 4 bases for V and 5 bases for J; bases not matched to a gene: 6. The CDR3 extends over 16 amino acids. CDR1 is MNHNY, CDR2 SVGAGI, per germline (reference sequence). CDR3: CASSFPGQGVTGELFF. CDR3 bases: TGTGCCAGCAGTTTTCCGGGACAGGGGGTGACCGGGGAGCTGTTTTTT.

This clone turned up a few times. The rearrangement joins TRBV6-6 to TRBJ2-1, with TRBD2 matching 7 bases. The CDR3 covers 13 residues. Germline V CDR1 and CDR2: MNHNY, SVGAGI (reference sequence). Germline trimming cut 0 bases from V and 9 bases from J; bases unmatched to any gene: 2. CDR3 coding DNA: TGTGCCAGCAGTTACTCGACTAGCAGTGAGCAGTTCTTC. It yields the protein CASSYSTSSEQFF.

The chain uses TRBV5-4 and TRBJ2-6; D unclear. V lost 0 bases, J lost 4 bases, and 8 bases lay in between. CDR1 SGHNT and CDR2 YYREEE come from the germline V gene (reference sequence). The CDR3 runs to 15 residues. The CDR3 coding sequence is TGTGCCAGCAGCTTGGGAATGCGAGGGGCCAACGTCCTGACTTTC. This gives the protein CASSLGMRGANVLTF. The complete variable domain, with remaining parts taken from reference TRBV5-4 and TRBJ2-6, reads ETGVTQSPTHLIKTRGQQVTLRCSSQSGHNTVSWYQQALGQGPQFIFQYYREEENGRGNFPPRFSGLQFPNYSSELNVNALELDDSALYLCASSLGMRGANVLTFGAGSRLTVL.

V gene TRBV6-5 combines with J gene TRBJ1-4; tentative D call: TRBD1 (5 bases). CDR1 is MNHEY, CDR2 SVGAGI, per germline. This CDR3 is built from 13 residues. Trimming removed 9 bases at V and 5 bases at J, with 13 bases between. CDR3 residues: CASSDRVNEKLFF. In DNA form, the CDR3 reads TGTGCCAGTTCCGACAGAGTCAATGAAAAACTGTTTTTT.

This clone was detected a few times. CDR3: CATRREAGNLYEQYF. The CDR3 DNA sequence: TGTGCCACAAGACGGGAGGCAGGGAATCTCTACGAGCAGTACTTC. The chain carries TRBV15 and TRBJ2-7, with 7 bases lining up with TRBD2. This CDR3 comprises 15 residues. Per germline, CDR1 LNHNV and CDR2 YYDKDF (reference sequence). V gave up 9 bases and J gave up 3 bases; unmatched junction bases: 14.

The chain joins TRBV7-2 to TRBJ1-5; D gene ambiguous. Germline CDR1 and CDR2: SGHTA and FQGNSA. Between the trimmed V and J ends, which lost 0 bases and 2 bases, there was a span of 11 bases. The CDR3 covers 16 residues. CDR3 sequence: CASSLAFGEGNQPQHF. The CDR3 region has the DNA TGTGCCAGCAGCTTAGCTTTCGGGGAGGGCAATCAGCCCCAGCATTTT.

The gene calls are TRBV27 and TRBJ2-1; TRBD1 matches at 9 bases. Trimming removed 8 bases from V and 10 bases from J; junction bases left unmatched: 12. The V gene's germline CDR1 is MNHEY and CDR2 SMNVEV (reference sequence). The CDR3 totals 14 residues. The CDR3 nucleotides are TGTGCCAGCCGGCGGGACAGGGATAGAGGAGAGCAGTTCTTC. This encodes CASRRDRDRGEQFF.

This clone was seen only a few times. This chain uses TRBV5-1 with TRBJ2-1; the D gene is possibly TRBD1 (5 bases). V was trimmed by 3 bases and J by 8 bases, leaving 9 bases between them. In germline, CDR1 is SGHRS, CDR2 YFSETQ. The CDR3 covers 12 residues. The CDR3 region is CASSWQGYEQFF. CDR3 sequence (DNA): TGCGCCAGCAGCTGGCAGGGTTATGAGCAGTTCTTC.

This clone was seen repeatedly, ten times or more. The chain combines TRBV7-9 with TRBJ2-2, with 9 bases identical to TRBD1. The CDR3 is made up of 17 amino acids. Per germline, CDR1 SEHNR and CDR2 FQNEAQ (reference sequence). Trimming at V came to 5 bases and at J to 1 base, leaving 8 bases not matched to a gene. CDR3: CASSHTRTGENTGELFF. CDR3 sequence (DNA): TGTGCCAGCAGCCATACCCGGACAGGGGAGAACACCGGGGAGCTGTTTTTT.